This entry describes one T cell receptor (beta chain). No antigen is known for it. The record has no base qualities; no much larger clone is one base away. In this study, sorted CD4+ and CD8+ T cells from the blood of healthy subjects and of severe aplastic anemia patients had their TCR repertoires deep-sequenced. Ficoll-Paque density gradient centrifugation was used to isolate peripheral blood mononuclear cells. Before DNA extraction, CD4+ and CD8+ T cells were sorted with FACS or magnetic beads. TCR beta VDJ combination and CDR3 sequence profiling used genomic DNA as the template. An Illumina HiSeq 2000 was used for TCR repertoire sequencing. In the authors' own workflow: Repertoire assessment relied on Simpson's diversity index, CDR3 size and DJ length profiles, and TRBV/TRBJ rearrangement plots. The immunodominant clone was defined as the most abundant DNA sequence in deep sequencing data. CDR3 amino acid sequences were checked for sharing across subjects and were also compared against the VDJdb database and published repertoires. TCRdb trimmed the raw reads at Q25, called clones with MiXCR and kept productive beta chains. Rows with a matching CDR3 protein are joined into one entry that keeps the most common DNA and genes. The V and J calls were determined by TCRdb, not by the authors. The sample profile shows some 410,000 distinct CDR3 sequences; about two thirds of them were found once. The ten largest clones capture 3.5% to 4.5% of the sample.

From the germline V gene (reference sequence), CDR1 is SGHKS and CDR2 is YYEKEE. Trimming takes 4 bases off V and 9 bases off J; junction bases not matched to a gene: 15. The CDR3 starts with the cysteine, ends with the phenylalanine, and has 16 residues. The CDR3 DNA has 48 bases and is translated from base 1. The data were obtained in a study of CD8+CD57+ T cells in acquired aplastic anemia (dated by TCRdb to between 2018 and 2020). For the study in its entirety: Extracted DNA from sorted CD4+ and CD8+ cells averaged approximately 3 ug, ranging from about 0.18 to 27.4 ug. For healthy donor samples, the average read count was about 10.8 million for CD4+ cells and 11 million to 14 million for CD8+ cells.

Broader findings and caveats from the paper: Patients and healthy controls showed no significant difference in CD8+ Simpson's diversity (P=0.060). Although under 35 CD8+ CDR3 sequences were shared by patients and controls, these sequences appeared highly expressed in patients and within the immunodominant clones of patients.

Sequencing input: sorted CD4+, CD8+, or CD8+CD57+ T cells (not recorded which) from PBMCs. The chain employs TRBV5-5 and TRBJ2-1; the central 8 bases match TRBD2. The TCR was taken from a human donor in good health, serving as a control. The CDR3 sequence is CASSQVAPGGRREQFF. The nucleotide sequence reads as follows: TGTGCCAGCAGCCAAGTGGCACCGGGGGGGCGGCGTGAGCAGTTCTTC.